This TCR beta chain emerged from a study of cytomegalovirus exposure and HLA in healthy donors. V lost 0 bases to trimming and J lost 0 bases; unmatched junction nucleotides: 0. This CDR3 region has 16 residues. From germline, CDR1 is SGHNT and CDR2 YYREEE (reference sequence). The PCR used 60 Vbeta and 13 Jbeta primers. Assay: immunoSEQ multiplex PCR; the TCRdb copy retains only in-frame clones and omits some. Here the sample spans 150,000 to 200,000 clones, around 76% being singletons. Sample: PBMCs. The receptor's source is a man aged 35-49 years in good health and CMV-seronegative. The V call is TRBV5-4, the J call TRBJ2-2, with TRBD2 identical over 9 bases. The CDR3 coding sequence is TGTGCCAGCAGCTTGGCTAGCGGGACGAACACCGGGGAGCTGTTTTTT. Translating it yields CASSLASGTNTGELFF.